Shown below are 16 T cell receptor beta chains from a single sample sequenced in a study of T cell changes during pregnancy in multiple sclerosis. Using immunoSEQ multiplex PCR, the repertoire was profiled, and TCRdb retains in-frame clones only, with some absent. The sample yields about 49,000 clones, nearly 90% seen once. The sample here was peripheral blood, taken after pregnancy. The receptors originated from a female donor in good health, enrolled as a control in a pregnancy study.

Within the sample, this clone is medium-sized (0.01 to 0.1%). The chain links TRBV6-4 to TRBJ2-3, with TRBD2 identical over 11 bases. After removal of 8 bases from V and 4 bases from J, the junction contained 5 bases not matched to a gene. This CDR3 is 14 amino acids long. Germline CDR1 is MRHNA and CDR2 is SNTAGT. This CDR3 is CASSSGGISDTQYF. CDR3 DNA sequence: TGTGCCAGCTCTAGCGGGGGGATCTCAGATACGCAGTATTTT.

The rearrangement uses TRBV12-5 and TRBJ1-6; D gene uncertain. The CDR3 has 14 residues. V lost 5 bases, J lost 7 bases, and 12 bases lay in between. The germline CDR1 and CDR2 sequences are LGHNT and FRNRAP. The CDR3 nucleotides read TGTGCTAGTGGTCCCGGACTCAAGAATTCACCCCTCCACTTT. Amino acids: CASGPGLKNSPLHF.

The chain couples TRBV9 to TRBJ1-2; 8 bases agree with TRBD1. Germline lookup yields CDR1 SGDLS and CDR2 YYNGEE. V was clipped by 2 bases and J by 8 bases; unmatched bases: 8. The CDR3 runs to 14 residues. The chain's CDR3 is CASSVDQGAYGYTF. Here the CDR3 DNA reads TGTGCCAGCAGCGTCGACCAGGGGGCTTACGGCTACACCTTC.

This chain connects TRBV7-2 to TRBJ2-3; TRBD2 matches at 11 bases. Losses at the gene ends were 7 bases for V and 0 bases for J; bases not matched to a gene: 12. The CDR3 spans 18 residues. CDR1 is SGHTA, CDR2 FQGNSA, per germline. CDR3 protein: CASNRLAGGPSSTDTQYF. The CDR3 DNA reads as TGTGCCAGCAACCGGCTAGCGGGGGGCCCTTCGAGCACAGATACGCAGTATTTT.

The J gene is TRBJ2-7, the V gene TRBV28; D possibly corresponds to TRBD1 (7 bases). Trimming cost V 5 bases and J 5 bases, with 16 bases left between them. The CDR3 sequence is 14 residues long. The V gene's germline CDR1 is MDHEN and CDR2 SYDVKM. The CDR3 DNA reads as TGTGCCAGCAGTGCGGGACAGCCCCCTCACGAGCAGTACTTC. Amino acids: CASSAGQPPHEQYF.

The V gene is TRBV6-5, the J gene TRBJ2-3, with 11 bases identical to TRBD2. J gave up 5 bases and V 4 bases, and 8 bases lay outside the gene matches. This CDR3 is 16 amino acids long. CDR1 is MNHEY, CDR2 SVGAGI, per germline. The CDR3 loop is CASSSTSGRGLDTQYF. Written as DNA, the CDR3 is TGTGCCAGCAGTTCCACTAGCGGGAGAGGGTTAGATACGCAGTATTTT.

The CDR3 is CASSLRTGWYEQYF. The CDR3 DNA is TGCGCCAGCAGCTTGAGGACAGGGTGGTACGAGCAGTACTTC. This chain joins TRBV5-1 and TRBJ2-7; 8 nucleotides agree with TRBD1. Germline V CDR1 and CDR2: SGHRS, YFSETQ. The junction had 4 bases not matched to a gene; V was cut back by 1 base and J by 4 bases. This CDR3 has 14 amino acids.

V and J are TRBV28 and TRBJ2-1, with 7 nucleotides matching TRBD2. The CDR3 consists of 14 residues. Germline V CDR1 and CDR2: MDHEN, SYDVKM. Unmatched junction bases numbered 12, after V lost 10 bases and J lost 6 bases. The CDR3, as DNA: TGTGCCACCTCCAGTGCGGGAGAGAGCAATGAGCAGTTCTTC. This encodes CATSSAGESNEQFF. Full variable domain (rest looked up from reference TRBV28 and TRBJ2-1): DVKVTQSSRYLVKRTGEKVFLECVQDMDHENMFWYRQDPGLGLRLIYFSYDVKMKEKGDIPEGYSVSREKKERFSLILESASTNQTSMYLCATSSAGESNEQFFGPGTRLTVL.

This rearrangement joins TRBV18 to TRBJ1-6; 8 bases are shared with TRBD1. Trimming at V came to 3 bases and at J to 11 bases, leaving 3 bases not matched to a gene. The CDR3 is 13 residues long. CDR1 is KGHSH and CDR2 is LQKENI in the germline V gene. The CDR3 coding sequence is TGTGCCAGCTCACCCGACAGGGGAGCACCCCTCCACTTT. Protein product: CASSPDRGAPLHF.

This chain's CDR3 is CATNGGLAGGEQFF. The CDR3 nucleotides read TGTGCCACCAATGGAGGACTAGCGGGAGGTGAGCAGTTCTTC. The V and J genes are TRBV10-3 and TRBJ2-1; 14 nucleotides match TRBD2. Germline CDR1 ENHRY, CDR2 SYGVKD. CDR3 length: 14 amino acids. J gave up 9 bases and V 10 bases, and 8 bases lay outside the gene matches.

The CDR3 protein is CASSGYLDGGGELFF. CDR3 nucleotide sequence: TGTGCCAGCAGTGGCTACTTGGACGGAGGCGGGGAGCTGTTTTTT. This chain connects TRBV6-6 to TRBJ2-2, with a possible D match to TRBD2 (5 bases). CDR3 length: 15 amino acids. Germline V gene lookup returns CDR1 MNHNY and CDR2 SVGAGI (reference sequence). Trimming took off 5 bases at V and 7 bases at J, with 17 bases between the two ends.

V is TRBV10-2 and J is TRBJ2-7, with D possibly TRBD2 on 6 matching bases. The V gene lost 3 bases and the J gene lost 7 bases, with 7 bases spanning the gap. The CDR3 contains 11 residues. The V gene's germline CDR1 is WSHSY and CDR2 SAAADI. CDR3 nucleotides: TGCGCCAGCAGTGACGGGGGAGAGCAGTACTTC. Protein sequence: CASSDGGEQYF.

The chain links TRBV5-7 to TRBJ2-2; 7 nucleotides agree with TRBD1. TRBV5-7 is designated an ORF whose function remains uncertain. J gave up 5 bases and V 0 bases, and 7 bases lay outside the gene matches. The CDR3 runs to 16 residues. CDR3 residues: CASSLGASQGTGELFF. The CDR3 nucleotides are TGTGCCAGCAGCTTGGGGGCCTCACAGGGGACCGGGGAGCTGTTTTTT.

J is TRBJ1-1 and V is TRBV9, with TRBD1 matching 8 bases. CDR1 SGDLS and CDR2 YYNGEE come from the germline V gene. The CDR3 covers 15 residues. V gave up 3 bases and J gave up 2 bases; unmatched junction bases: 6. The DNA of the CDR3 is TGTGCCAGCAGCGGACAGGGGCCGGAAAACACTGAAGCTTTCTTT. It is translated as CASSGQGPENTEAFF.

This sequence joins TRBV4-1 and TRBJ1-2; TRBD1 is a possible D gene (6 bases). Germline CDR1 reads MGHRA; CDR2 reads YSYEKL. V was trimmed by 0 bases and J by 2 bases, leaving 10 bases between them. This CDR3 spans 15 amino acids. CDR3 sequence: CASSQDDTGNYGYTF. The CDR3 bases are TGCGCCAGCAGCCAAGATGACACAGGGAACTATGGCTACACCTTC.

The chain couples TRBV11-1 to TRBJ2-5, with TRBD1 matching over 11 bases. V lost 5 bases to trimming and J lost 1 base; unmatched junction nucleotides: 9. The CDR3 sequence is 17 residues long. Germline V gene sequence: CDR1 SGHAT, CDR2 FQDESV (reference sequence). The CDR3 DNA reads as TGTGCCAGCAGCCCACTCCCCGGGACAGGGGGCCAAGAGACCCAGTACTTC. Residues: CASSPLPGTGGQETQYF.